This TCR beta chain was identified in a study of cytomegalovirus exposure and HLA in healthy donors. Points from the study as a whole: In vitro testing confirmed a few CMV-associated chains as specific for CMV antigens. A later analysis appeared to link common viral pathogens to several of the most significant clusters. HLA alleles were associated with some 17,000 TCR beta sequences in a later analysis at 0.05 false discovery rate.

Primers included in the PCR were 60 Vbeta and 13 Jbeta primers. In the authors' workflow: Approximately 10 million shared chains were among 65 million to 85 million unique TCR beta chains counted in a later analysis. Repertoires were generated with immunoSEQ multiplex PCR, while TCRdb's copy carries only in-frame clones and drops some. Clone size and the V and J calls come from that table; the DNA yielded D and trimming. This sample has under 200,000 clones, with about 72% found just once. The CDR3 is 16 amino acids. Trimming cost V 3 bases and J 4 bases; bases outside gene matches: 8. Germline V gene sequence: CDR1 LNHDA, CDR2 SQIVND (reference sequence). About this clone: Its antigen remains unknown.

The chain links TRBV19 to TRBJ2-5; 10 bases agree with TRBD2. This receptor was obtained from a man in his fifties or sixties in good health and CMV-seropositive. The material sequenced was PBMCs. In DNA form, the CDR3 reads TGTGCCAGTAGTATCCATAGCGGGGGGCCCTTAGAGACCCAGTACTTC. Translating gives CASSIHSGGPLETQYF.